A selection of T cell receptor beta chains follows, all from one sample in a study of blood T cell repertoires in COVID-19. This table comes from immunoSEQ multiplex PCR, and its TCRdb copy is limited to in-frame clones, with some not included. The sample lists about 270,000 clones; under 95% were seen once. Material: PBMCs or T cells enriched from blood (not recorded which). The receptors come from a man aged 40-55 years who had been exposed to COVID-19. Both conserved end residues are part of each CDR3. A D gene is named only where the DNA matches it firmly. Size values are once, few and many counts, or a class for expanded clones, and some rows have none.

d_gene | j_gene | abundance | v_gene | CDR3nt | CDR3aa
- | TRBJ1-1 | - | TRBV5-1 | TGCGCCAGCAGCTTGGCCGTCAGTGGAGGCACTGAAGCTTTCTTT | CASSLAVSGGTEAFF
- | TRBJ2-3 | - | TRBV5-4 | TGTGCCAGCAGCTTGAAGTACGAGGATACGCAGTATTTT | CASSLKYEDTQYF
- | TRBJ1-1 | - | TRBV2 | TGTGCCAGCAGGGAGGAAGGGCCAATGGCGGCTTTCTTT | CASREEGPMAAFF
- | TRBJ1-1 | once | TRBV5-4 | TGTGCCAGCAGCCTCGACTACATGGAGAACACTGAAGCTTTCTTT | CASSLDYMENTEAFF
TRBD1 | TRBJ2-7 | once | TRBV7-7 | TGTGCTAGCAGCTTAGGGGGCCGACCTCGTAAAGACAGCCGCTCCTACGAGCAGTACTTC | CASSLGGRPRKDSRSYEQYF
- | TRBJ2-7 | - | TRBV7-2 | TGTGCCAGCAGTTTAACGACAGAGATCTCCTACGAGCAGTACTTC | CASSLTTEISYEQYF
- | TRBJ1-2 | - | TRBV5-6 | TGTGCCAGCAGCACAACAGGGAGTGGCTACACCTTC | CASSTTGSGYTF
- | TRBJ2-1 | - | TRBV5-6 | TGTGCCAGCAGCTTGGGTCGCGGATCGGATGAGCAGTTCTTC | CASSLGRGSDEQFF
- | TRBJ2-4 | - | TRBV5-1 | TGCGCCAGCAGCTTGTTGGGCGGGACCTCAGCCAAAAACATTCAGTACTTC | CASSLLGGTSAKNIQYF
TRBD2 | TRBJ2-1 | few | TRBV11-3 | TGTGCCAGCAGGTTTAGGGCTAGCGGGAACAACAATGAGCAGTTCTTC | CASRFRASGNNNEQFF
- | TRBJ1-2 | - | TRBV30 | TGTGCCTGGAGCGACCAGGGCTTCTATGGCTACACCTTC | CAWSDQGFYGYTF
- | TRBJ1-2 | once | TRBV7-9 | TGTGCCAGCAGCCGAAGTAGTGATGGCTATGGCTACACCTTC | CASSRSSDGYGYTF
- | TRBJ2-1 | - | TRBV5-1 | TGCGCCAGCAGCGGGGAAGCGGGTCCAGCCTACAATGAGCAGTTCTTC | CASSGEAGPAYNEQFF
- | TRBJ1-2 | - | TRBV7-9 | TGTGCCAGCAGCTTAGCCGAAGGCGGCTACTATGGCTACACCTTC | CASSLAEGGYYGYTF